The TCR beta chain under discussion was sequenced for a study of blood T cell repertoires in COVID-19. This table comes from immunoSEQ multiplex PCR, and its TCRdb copy is limited to in-frame clones, with some not included. The sample yields 300,000 to 450,000 clones, less than 85% seen once. This CDR3 region has 14 residues. V lost 3 bases and J 3 bases, leaving 12 bases between the germline ends. Germline-derived CDR1 and CDR2 are SNHLY and FYNNEI. This sequence joins TRBV2 and TRBJ2-7; weak D call: TRBD1 (5 bases). The sample comprised peripheral blood. The receptor's source is a woman in her late teens or twenties with acute or convalescent COVID-19. The CDR3 bases are TGTGCCAGCAGTGACGTCAGGGAATTCTACGAGCAGTACTTC. This encodes CASSDVREFYEQYF.